Listed here are 26 T cell receptor beta chains from one sample, sequenced in a study of CD8+ T cells in alopecia areata. As to treatment: oral pan-JAK inhibitor, 5-10 mg twice daily. RNA extraction was followed by reverse transcription into cDNA, which acted as the sequencing template. Sequenced by immunoSEQ multiplex PCR; TCRdb stores in-frame clones only, minus some. Altogether fewer than 150,000 clones are present, around 82% being singletons, with the ten largest covering about 25%. This material consisted of CD8+ T cells sorted from blood, taken at week 4, from a patient treated with tofacitinib. The receptor set was obtained from a human donor with alopecia areata.

The chain uses TRBV4-3 and TRBJ2-7; 10 positions agree with TRBD1. The J segment lost 3 bases and the V segment lost 3 bases, leaving 11 bases of the junction unmatched. This CDR3 has 17 residues. Germline lookup yields CDR1 LGHNA and CDR2 YSLEER. This CDR3 reads CASSQRRSGQGGYEQYF. The DNA for the CDR3 is TGCGCCAGCAGCCAGAGGCGGTCAGGACAGGGGGGCTACGAGCAGTACTTC.

The rearrangement links TRBV5-6 to TRBJ2-3; D is unresolved. The V gene's germline CDR1 is SGHDT and CDR2 YYEEEE. The CDR3 has 12 amino acids. V lost 4 bases and J 2 bases, leaving 5 bases between the germline ends. DNA for the CDR3: TGTGCCAGCAGCACCTTCACAGATACGCAGTATTTT. This sequence encodes CASSTFTDTQYF.

Written as DNA, the CDR3 is TGTGCCACCAGCACACGACAGGGGGCAACAGATACGCAGTATTTT. Its protein is CATSTRQGATDTQYF. The chain has TRBV15 and TRBJ2-3; the match to TRBD1 covers 10 bases. There are 15 residues in the CDR3. Per the germline V gene, CDR1 is LNHNV and CDR2 is YYDKDF (reference sequence). The V segment lost 4 bases and the J segment 3 bases; nucleotides outside the gene matches: 4.

J is TRBJ2-7 and V is TRBV6-1; 8 nucleotides align to TRBD1. This CDR3 is 14 amino acids long. After removal of 4 bases from V and 4 bases from J, the junction contained 6 bases not matched to a gene. Per germline, CDR1 MNHNS and CDR2 SASEGT. For the CDR3, the DNA is TGTGCCAGCAGTGTGTACAGGGGGGCATACGAGCAGTACTTC. Translating it yields CASSVYRGAYEQYF.

The CDR3 loop is CASSVVAATFGSYEQYF. The CDR3 DNA sequence: TGTGCCAGCAGTGTGGTGGCCGCGACTTTTGGGTCCTACGAGCAGTACTTC. The chain has TRBV2 and TRBJ2-7; D is ambiguous. The CDR3 consists of 17 residues. V was shortened by 4 bases and J by 1 base, with 20 bases between the two germline ends. Germline V gene sequence: CDR1 SNHLY, CDR2 FYNNEI.

V is TRBV27 and J is TRBJ1-4; D is ambiguous. V lost 3 bases and J 0 bases, leaving 5 bases between the germline ends. The germline CDR1 and CDR2 sequences are MNHEY and SMNVEV (reference sequence). The CDR3 length is 14 residues. The CDR3 bases are TGTGCCAGCAGTTTTAGTGCAACTAATGAAAAACTGTTTTTT. Protein product: CASSFSATNEKLFF.

As concerns this clone: The same CDR3 can be traced to other DNA sequences in this sample. This sequence joins TRBV4-1 and TRBJ2-5; TRBD2 might be the D (5 bases). The V end lost 1 base, the J end lost 2 bases, and 8 bases lay between the germline ends. The CDR3 runs 14 residues. Germline V lookup: CDR1 MGHRA, CDR2 YSYEKL. DNA for the CDR3: TGCGCCAGCAGCCAAGTGGGCGGGCAAGAGACCCAGTACTTC. The encoded protein is CASSQVGGQETQYF.

As regards this clone: Other DNA sequences within the sample encode an identical CDR3. The chain has TRBV29-1 and TRBJ2-7, with D possibly being TRBD2 (6 bases). The CDR3 is 14 residues long. Germline CDR1 is SQVTM and CDR2 is ANQGSEA. Trimming shortened V by 2 bases and J by 1 base, and 12 bases separated the two germline ends. The CDR3 sequence: CSVELAGGSYEQYF. CDR3 bases: TGCAGCGTTGAACTTGCCGGGGGATCCTACGAGCAGTACTTC.

The V and J genes are TRBV7-9 and TRBJ2-5; 7 nucleotides line up with TRBD2. The V gene end was trimmed by 5 bases and the J gene end by 4 bases; junction bases not matched to a gene: 7. The CDR3 extends over 14 amino acids. The V gene's germline CDR1 is SEHNR and CDR2 FQNEAQ (reference sequence). The CDR3 DNA sequence: TGTGCCAGCAGCCGGGGGGAATCCTCAGAGACCCAGTACTTC. Translation: CASSRGESSETQYF. Complete variable domain (other parts from reference TRBV7-9 and TRBJ2-5): DTGVSQNPRHKITKRGQNVTFRCDPISEHNRLYWYRQTLGQGPEFLTYFQNEAQLEKSRLLSDRFSAERPKGSFSTLEIQRTEQGDSAMYLCASSRGESSETQYFGPGTRLLVL.

The chain has TRBV6-5 and TRBJ1-1; D is uncertain. V was trimmed by 2 bases and J by 0 bases, leaving 10 bases between them. Germline-derived CDR1 and CDR2 are MNHEY and SVGAGI. The CDR3 is 15 amino acids. CDR3 in amino acids: CASSYRPDMNTEAFF. DNA of the CDR3: TGTGCCAGCAGTTACAGACCAGACATGAACACTGAAGCTTTCTTT.

This clone was detected a few times. The chain recombines TRBV29-1 with TRBJ2-5; 9 nucleotides match TRBD1. CDR1 is SQVTM and CDR2 is ANQGSEA in the germline V gene. Losses at the gene ends were 2 bases for V and 2 bases for J; bases not matched to a gene: 6. This CDR3 has 15 amino acids. The CDR3 DNA is TGCAGCGTTGAAAGGACAGGGGAACCTCAAGAGACCCAGTACTTC. It yields the protein CSVERTGEPQETQYF.

This clone was seen only once. This chain joins TRBV4-1 and TRBJ2-2, with 11 positions matching TRBD2. J was trimmed by 2 bases and V by 5 bases; bases with no gene match: 10. The length of the CDR3 is 18 residues. The germline V gene has CDR1 MGHRA and CDR2 YSYEKL. The CDR3 sequence is CASSFRLAGGTNTGELFF. CDR3 nucleotide sequence: TGCGCCAGCAGCTTTAGGCTAGCGGGGGGCACCAACACCGGGGAGCTGTTTTTT.

This chain links TRBV2 with TRBJ2-1, with D unclear. The CDR3 sequence is 12 residues long. V was cut by 1 base and J by 6 bases, with 4 bases left in between. Germline-derived CDR1 and CDR2 are SNHLY and FYNNEI. CDR3 protein: CASSEGRNEQFF. The CDR3 bases are TGTGCCAGCAGTGAAGGACGCAATGAGCAGTTCTTC. The whole variable domain, filled in from reference TRBV2 and TRBJ2-1, reads EPEVTQTPSHQVTQMGQEVILRCVPISNHLYFYWYRQILGQKVEFLVSFYNNEISEKSEIFDDQFSVERPDGSNFTLKIRSTKLEDSAMYFCASSEGRNEQFFGPGTRLTVL.

The genes are TRBV29-1 and TRBJ1-1, with a weak D call TRBD1 (6 bases). V lost 7 bases and J 2 bases, leaving 8 bases between the germline ends. The CDR3 runs 11 residues. Per germline, CDR1 SQVTM and CDR2 ANQGSEA. CDR3 in amino acids: CSGDTNTEAFF. The CDR3 DNA is TGCAGCGGGGACACCAACACTGAAGCTTTCTTT. Looking up the rest from reference TRBV29-1 and TRBJ1-1 gives the full variable domain: SAVISQKPSRDICQRGTSLTIQCQVDSQVTMMFWYRQQPGQSLTLIATANQGSEATYESGFVIDKFPISRPNLTFSTLTVSNMSPEDSSIYLCSGDTNTEAFFGQGTRLTVV.

The V call is TRBV5-6, the J call TRBJ2-5; 7 bases map to TRBD1. The CDR3 is made up of 16 amino acids. Trimming at V came to 0 bases and at J to 5 bases, leaving 10 bases not matched to a gene. Germline-derived CDR1 and CDR2 are SGHDT and YYEEEE. The CDR3 loop reads CASSLGWGQRTETQYF. In nucleotides, the CDR3 is TGTGCCAGCAGCTTGGGGTGGGGACAGAGAACGGAGACCCAGTACTTC.

The chain has TRBV15 and TRBJ2-2; TRBD2 agrees at 11 bases. V lost 1 base and J lost 3; bases outside the gene matches: 4. Per the germline V gene, CDR1 is LNHNV and CDR2 is YYDKDF (reference sequence). The CDR3 is 17 residues long. Here the CDR3 DNA reads TGTGCCACCAGCAGAGGGCTAGCGGGGGGCCACACCGGGGAGCTGTTTTTT. As protein: CATSRGLAGGHTGELFF.

This clone was seen more than once but under ten times. This chain uses TRBV7-9 with TRBJ2-5; 7 bases match TRBD1. V was clipped by 5 bases and J by 2 bases; unmatched bases: 5. Germline lookup yields CDR1 SEHNR and CDR2 FQNEAQ (reference sequence). The CDR3 runs 14 residues. CDR3 sequence reads: CASSEGQLQETQYF. In DNA form, the CDR3 reads TGTGCCAGCAGCGAGGGACAGCTTCAAGAGACCCAGTACTTC.

This sequence joins TRBV2 and TRBJ2-7; D possibly uses TRBD1 or TRBD2 (5 bases each). Germline lookup yields CDR1 SNHLY and CDR2 FYNNEI. Trimming removed 6 bases from V and 1 base from J, with 10 bases in between. The CDR3 length is 13 residues. The CDR3 coding sequence is TGTGCCAGCAGGGACGAGGGGTCCTACGAGCAGTACTTC. Translated: CASRDEGSYEQYF.

The V gene is TRBV18, the J gene TRBJ2-1; 9 bases are a match to TRBD1. The ends lost 6 bases at V and 12 bases at J; junction bases unmatched: 15. The CDR3 length is 15 residues. Germline CDR1 and CDR2: KGHSH and LQKENI. The CDR3 spells CASSQRDRVLFGQFF. Here the CDR3 DNA reads TGTGCCAGCTCGCAAAGGGACAGGGTCCTTTTCGGGCAGTTCTTC.

The chain carries TRBV7-9 and TRBJ2-7; either TRBD1 or TRBD2 may fit D (5 bases each). V was clipped by 4 bases and J by 3 bases, with 19 bases between them. The CDR3 has 16 residues. Per germline, CDR1 SEHNR and CDR2 FQNEAQ (reference sequence). The chain's CDR3 is CASSSQRGTANYEQYF. Written as DNA, the CDR3 is TGTGCCAGCAGCTCACAAAGAGGGACGGCCAACTACGAGCAGTACTTC.

V gene TRBV29-1 combines with J gene TRBJ1-1, with D perhaps TRBD1 (5 bases). V was shortened by 3 bases and J by 0 bases, with 11 bases between the two germline ends. Germline assignment: CDR1 SQVTM and CDR2 ANQGSEA. The CDR3 sequence is 14 residues long. In DNA form, the CDR3 reads TGCAGCGTTGAGAGGGGACCCATGAACACTGAAGCTTTCTTT. Its translation is CSVERGPMNTEAFF. The full variable domain, rest sourced from reference TRBV29-1 and TRBJ1-1, is SAVISQKPSRDICQRGTSLTIQCQVDSQVTMMFWYRQQPGQSLTLIATANQGSEATYESGFVIDKFPISRPNLTFSTLTVSNMSPEDSSIYLCSVERGPMNTEAFFGQGTRLTVV.

The chain carries TRBV4-2 and TRBJ2-5, with D possibly matching TRBD2 (6 bases). V was clipped by 1 base and J by 0 bases, with 12 bases between them. The germline CDR1 and CDR2 sequences are LGHNA and YNFKEQ. The CDR3 runs to 16 residues. DNA of the CDR3: TGTGCCAGCAGCCAAGGGAACCTAGCGCACCAAGAGACCCAGTACTTC. Translating gives CASSQGNLAHQETQYF.

The chain employs TRBV10-2 and TRBJ2-7; D is undetermined. The V end was cut by 8 bases, the J end by 3 bases, with 14 bases between. CDR1 WSHSY and CDR2 SAAADI come from the germline V gene. This CDR3 spans 13 amino acids. The CDR3: CASGPDGSYEQYF. The CDR3 nucleotides read TGCGCCAGCGGGCCAGACGGTAGCTACGAGCAGTACTTC.

Turning to this clone: A junction end diverges from the germline sequence, so it may reflect a read error. This chain links TRBV7-9 with TRBJ2-5; the D is unclear. The germline V gene has CDR1 SEHNR and CDR2 FQNEAQ (reference sequence). The CDR3 loop spans 11 amino acids. Here the CDR3 reads CASTLGETQYF. For the CDR3, the DNA is TGTGCCAGCACCTTAGGAGAGACCCAGTACTTC.

DNA for the CDR3: TGTGCCAGCAGCTCCAAAATTTGGAACATTCAGTACTTC. It is translated as CASSSKIWNIQYF. This rearrangement joins TRBV7-9 to TRBJ2-4; D gene uncertain. V gave up 4 bases and J gave up 7 bases, with 11 bases separating them. The CDR3 has 13 residues. Germline CDR1 reads SEHNR; CDR2 reads FQNEAQ (reference sequence).

A few counts support this clone. It is unclear where the CDR3 begins or ends on the DNA, so no DNA is shown, and the CDR3 is as TCRdb lists it. The genes are TRBV7-8 and TRBJ2-7; the D call of TRBD1 is as the table states it, not checked on the DNA. The CDR3 length equals 14 residues, ends included. Germline V CDR1 and CDR2: SGHVS, FQNEAQ. The CDR3 spells CASSFGTGSYGEYF.